Below are 26 T cell receptor beta chains sequenced from a single sample in a study of CD8 T cells in ankylosing spondylitis. These receptors are not linked to any known antigen. Study outcomes and limitations: Apparently characteristic of ankylosing spondylitis blood was a TCR beta motif (fewer than ten highly homologous variants).

TCRdb passed the 5' RACE reads through MiXCR, listing each CDR3 protein once. This table holds 450,000 or so distinct CDR3 sequences, 25% to 30% found once. The sample was blood, either unsorted or a sorted T cell fraction (not recorded which). Receptors originate from a male donor with ankylosing spondylitis.

CDR3 region: CASRGDRGETQYF. Here the CDR3 DNA reads TGCGCCAGCAGAGGCGACAGGGGGGAGACCCAGTACTTC. The V gene is TRBV5-1, the J gene TRBJ2-5; 9 bases agree with TRBD1. This CDR3 spans 13 amino acids. Losses at the gene ends were 5 bases for V and 5 bases for J; bases not matched to a gene: 4. In germline, CDR1 is SGHRS, CDR2 YFSETQ.

This clonotype was detected ten times or more. The V gene is TRBV5-1, the J gene TRBJ2-1; the D call may be TRBD1 or TRBD2 (6 bases each). Trimming stripped 7 bases from V and 4 bases from J, with 15 bases between. The CDR3 spans 14 residues. The germline V gene has CDR1 SGHRS and CDR2 YFSETQ. DNA for the CDR3: TGCGCCAGCTTTTCAGGGGAGGCATACAATGAGCAGTTCTTC. It codes for CASFSGEAYNEQFF. Together with reference TRBV5-1 and TRBJ2-1, the CDR3 gives the full variable domain: KAGVTQTPRYLIKTRGQQVTLSCSPISGHRSVSWYQQTPGQGLQFLFEYFSETQRNKGNFPGRFSGRQFSNSRSEMNVSTLELGDSALYLCASFSGEAYNEQFFGPGTRLTVL.

This CDR3 is CASSRRGVGEQYV. The CDR3 nucleotides read TGTGCCAGCAGCCGACGAGGGGTCGGGGAGCAGTACGTC. The chain employs TRBV28 and TRBJ2-7; D may be TRBD1 or TRBD2 (5 bases each). Germline CDR1 MDHEN, CDR2 SYDVKM. The ends were cut back, 6 bases at V and 7 bases at J, with 16 bases in the middle. This CDR3 is built from 13 residues.

About this clonotype: The junction differs from germline at one of its ends, possibly a read error. The chain links TRBV5-1 to TRBJ2-5, with a possible D match to TRBD2 (6 bases). CDR1 is SGHRS and CDR2 is YFSETQ in the germline V gene. CDR3 size: 13 residues. The CDR3 region is CATSPGVQETQYF. CDR3 nucleotides: TGCGCCACCAGCCCGGGAGTCCAAGAGACCCAGTACTTC.

The rearrangement uses TRBV12-5 and TRBJ2-3; 7 bases agree with TRBD2. The length of the CDR3 is 16 residues. V was clipped by 5 bases and J by 4 bases; unmatched bases: 12. CDR1 is LGHNT and CDR2 is FRNRAP in the germline V gene. In DNA form, the CDR3 reads TGTGCTAGTGGTGGGGAACTAGCGAGAGTGCCAGATACGCAGTATTTT. Its protein product is CASGGELARVPDTQYF.

This clonotype was recorded at least ten times. The chain recombines TRBV5-1 with TRBJ2-3; no firm D call. Looked up from germline, CDR1 is SGHRS and CDR2 is YFSETQ. Between the trimmed V and J ends, which lost 7 bases and 5 bases, there was a span of 17 bases. The CDR3 spans 14 residues. The chain's CDR3 is CASLEPGVQDTQYF. The CDR3 DNA follows: TGCGCCAGCTTGGAACCAGGCGTTCAAGATACGCAGTATTTT.

This clonotype has more than one count but fewer than ten. V and J are TRBV20-1 and TRBJ1-5; the D is unclear. V lost 1 base, J lost 0 bases, and 19 bases lay in between. The CDR3 length is 18 residues. Germline CDR1 and CDR2: DFQATT and SNEGSKA (reference sequence). Written as DNA, the CDR3 is TGCAGTGCTAGAGGATTAGCGAAGGTTAGGGCTAGCAATCAGCCCCAGCATTTT. Translation gives CSARGLAKVRASNQPQHF.

The chain has TRBV7-2 and TRBJ1-2; 8 bases map to TRBD1. Germline trimming cut 2 bases from V and 3 bases from J; bases unmatched to any gene: 8. The CDR3 consists of 16 residues. Per the germline V gene, CDR1 is SGHTA and CDR2 is FQGNSA. The CDR3 region has the DNA TGTGCCAGCAGCTTACGGGGACAGGTGATTGACTATGGCTACACCTTC. Translation gives CASSLRGQVIDYGYTF.

The J gene is TRBJ2-2, the V gene TRBV20-1; D gene ambiguous. CDR3 size: 14 residues. The V gene's germline CDR1 is DFQATT and CDR2 SNEGSKA (reference sequence). V lost 5 bases, J lost 5 bases, and 15 bases lay in between. This CDR3 reads CSAPPGAATGELFF. The CDR3 coding sequence is TGCAGTGCTCCCCCGGGCGCCGCTACCGGGGAGCTGTTTTTT.

The CDR3 is CSARAPGLAGAPFSTDTQYF. The DNA of the CDR3 is TGCAGTGCTAGAGCTCCGGGCTTAGCGGGAGCCCCTTTTAGCACAGATACGCAGTATTTT. The genes are TRBV20-1 and TRBJ2-3; TRBD2 matches at 9 bases. Trimming cost V 1 base and J 0 bases; bases outside gene matches: 17. The CDR3 is made up of 20 amino acids. The germline gives CDR1 DFQATT, CDR2 SNEGSKA (reference sequence).

The CDR3 reads CASARQGAEYYTGELFF. The CDR3 DNA reads as TGTGCCAGCGCGCGACAGGGGGCAGAATATTACACCGGGGAGCTGTTTTTT. The V call is TRBV12-3 or TRBV12-4, the J call TRBJ2-2, with 10 positions matching TRBD1. The V and J ends lost 8 bases and 3 bases, in that order; junction bases with no gene match: 12. The CDR3 extends over 17 amino acids.

The chain recombines TRBV5-1 with TRBJ2-7; 7 bases match TRBD1. This CDR3 contains 14 residues. V shed 0 bases, J shed 13 bases, and the junction held 13 bases outside the gene matches. Germline values: CDR1 SGHRS, CDR2 YFSETQ. CDR3 region: CASSLDGRSGGNYV. Written as DNA, the CDR3 is TGCGCCAGCAGCTTGGATGGACGGTCAGGGGGTAACTACGTC.

This clonotype was seen only a few times. V usage is TRBV7-2 and J usage is TRBJ2-2, with D perhaps assigned TRBD1 or TRBD2 (6 bases each). CDR3 size: 16 residues. Looked up from germline, CDR1 is SGHTA and CDR2 is FQGNSA. Trimming pared 2 bases from V and 5 bases from J, leaving 15 bases between. In DNA form, the CDR3 reads TGTGCCAGCAGCTTACAGGGCAGGGGAGGAACCGGGGAGCTGTTTTTT. Translated, it gives CASSLQGRGGTGELFF.

The V and J genes are TRBV20-1 and TRBJ2-3, with 7 bases that match TRBD2. The V gene end was trimmed by 1 base and the J gene end by 2 bases; junction bases not matched to a gene: 3. CDR3 length: 14 amino acids. Germline V gene data show CDR1 as DFQATT and CDR2 as SNEGSKA (reference sequence). The chain's CDR3 is CSARGGSNTDTQYF. CDR3 nucleotides: TGCAGTGCTAGAGGCGGGAGTAACACAGATACGCAGTATTTT.

The gene calls are TRBV4-2 and TRBJ2-3; 11 positions agree with TRBD2. The CDR3 has 16 residues. In germline, CDR1 is LGHNA, CDR2 YNFKEQ. Germline trimming cut 3 bases from V and 2 bases from J; bases unmatched to any gene: 4. The CDR3 DNA sequence: TGTGCCAGCAGCCAGTCACTAGCGGGAGACACAGATACGCAGTATTTT. Residues: CASSQSLAGDTDTQYF.

The V call is TRBV3-1, the J call TRBJ2-1; D ambiguous. This CDR3 comprises 14 residues. Trimming shortened V by 0 bases and J by 9 bases, and 12 bases separated the two germline ends. The V gene's germline CDR1 is LGHDT and CDR2 YNNKEL (reference sequence). CDR3: CASSQELVRTEQFF. CDR3 DNA sequence: TGTGCCAGCAGCCAAGAACTTGTCAGGACTGAGCAGTTCTTC.

The CDR3 region has the DNA TGTGCCACCAGTGATTCCGCTCGGGGGGGGCCCGGGGGCGAGCAGTACTTC. It is translated as CATSDSARGGPGGEQYF. This rearrangement joins TRBV24-1 to TRBJ2-7, with 8 nucleotides matching TRBD2. The V segment lost 2 bases and the J segment 6 bases; nucleotides outside the gene matches: 14. Germline V lookup: CDR1 KGHDR, CDR2 SFDVKD. The CDR3 has 17 residues.

The genes are TRBV3-1 and TRBJ2-3; no reliable D call. The CDR3 contains 15 residues. Germline V lookup: CDR1 LGHDT, CDR2 YNNKEL (reference sequence). The ends were cut back, 1 base at V and 2 bases at J, with 10 bases in the middle. The CDR3 here is CASSQVIGYTDTQYF. DNA for the CDR3: TGTGCCAGCAGCCAAGTGATTGGTTACACAGATACGCAGTATTTT.

This clonotype was seen many times. The chain employs TRBV20-1 and TRBJ2-5; the D gene is possibly TRBD2 (6 bases). Germline V gives CDR1 DFQATT, CDR2 SNEGSKA (reference sequence). V was pared by 5 bases and J by 5 bases, with 18 bases between. The CDR3 sequence is 14 residues long. For the CDR3, the DNA is TGCAGTGCTCCCCCGGGACGGGAGAGGGAGACCCAGTACTTC. Encoded protein: CSAPPGRERETQYF.

This clonotype has more than one count but fewer than ten. The chain has TRBV6-1 and TRBJ2-7; D might be TRBD2 (5 bases). Germline CDR1 MNHNS, CDR2 SASEGT. The V gene lost 5 bases and the J gene lost 4 bases, with 12 bases spanning the gap. The CDR3 covers 13 residues. Here the CDR3 DNA reads TGTGCCAGCAGTCGCTCCCCGGGGTACGAGCAGTACGTC. Its translation: CASSRSPGYEQYV.

The chain joins TRBV24-1 to TRBJ1-5, with D possibly matching TRBD1 (6 bases). V was trimmed by 9 bases and J by 7 bases, leaving 15 bases between them. Germline loops: CDR1 KGHDR, CDR2 SFDVKD. CDR3 length: 13 residues. DNA for the CDR3: TGTGCCACCGAGGGGGGAGTTGGGCAGCCCCAGCATTTT. Its protein is CATEGGVGQPQHF.

The J gene is TRBJ2-7, the V gene TRBV29-1; D uncertain. With 1 base removed from V and 2 bases from J, the gap between germline ends came to 6 bases. CDR1 and CDR2 from the germline V gene are SQVTM and ANQGSEA. The CDR3 consists of 12 residues. The CDR3 here is CSVEVVPYEQYF. Here the CDR3 DNA reads TGCAGCGTTGAAGTGGTCCCCTACGAGCAGTACTTC.

The sample holds many counts of this clonotype. V usage is TRBV5-1 and J usage is TRBJ2-1; 12 bases are shared with TRBD2. Germline CDR1 and CDR2: SGHRS and YFSETQ. V gave up 1 base and J gave up 8 bases; unmatched junction bases: 7. This CDR3 has 16 residues. The DNA of the CDR3 is TGCGCCAGCAGCTTGTCTCGGACTAGCGGGATGGATGAGCAGTTCTTC. Its protein is CASSLSRTSGMDEQFF.

At least ten counts were recorded for this clonotype. This sequence joins TRBV29-1 and TRBJ1-1; the match to TRBD1 covers 11 bases. This CDR3 is built from 15 residues. Germline V gene data show CDR1 as SQVTM and CDR2 as ANQGSEA. V shed 8 bases, J shed 3 bases, and the junction held 11 bases outside the gene matches. The CDR3 DNA reads TGCAGCCTATCGGGGACAGGGGGTGTTTACACTGAAGCTTTCTTT. Amino acids: CSLSGTGGVYTEAFF.

This clonotype was recorded a few times. The gene calls are TRBV18 and TRBJ2-1; D unresolved. CDR1 and CDR2 (germline): KGHSH, LQKENI. The CDR3 consists of 16 residues. V was trimmed by 1 base and J by 0 bases, leaving 10 bases between them. Written as DNA, the CDR3 is TGTGCCAGCTCACCACTGGGCAGCGTCTCCTACAATGAGCAGTTCTTC. Translated, it gives CASSPLGSVSYNEQFF.

This clonotype was counted a few times. V gene TRBV6-5 combines with J gene TRBJ1-5; TRBD1 matches at 7 bases. Germline V gives CDR1 MNHEY, CDR2 SVGAGI. The J segment lost 0 bases and the V segment lost 2 bases, leaving 4 bases of the junction unmatched. The length of the CDR3 is 16 residues. The CDR3 spells CASSYRQGYSNQPQHF. The CDR3 bases are TGTGCCAGCAGTTACAGACAGGGCTATAGCAATCAGCCCCAGCATTTT.